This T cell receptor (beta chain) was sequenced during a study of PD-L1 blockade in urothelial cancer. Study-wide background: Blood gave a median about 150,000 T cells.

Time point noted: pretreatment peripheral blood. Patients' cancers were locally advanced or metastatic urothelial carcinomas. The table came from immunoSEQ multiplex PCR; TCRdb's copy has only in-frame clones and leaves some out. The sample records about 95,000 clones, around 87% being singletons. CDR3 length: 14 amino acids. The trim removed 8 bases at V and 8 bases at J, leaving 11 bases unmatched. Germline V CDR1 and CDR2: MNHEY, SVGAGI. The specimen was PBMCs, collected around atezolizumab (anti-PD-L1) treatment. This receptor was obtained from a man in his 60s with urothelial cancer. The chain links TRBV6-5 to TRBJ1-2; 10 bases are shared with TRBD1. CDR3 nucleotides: TGTGCCAGCCGGCCTAGACAGGGGGCAAGCGGCTACACCTTC. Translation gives CASRPRQGASGYTF.